This T cell receptor (beta chain) came from a study of shared clonotypes between healthy human individuals. Points on this clone: The antigen is undetermined.

V shed 3 bases and J shed 5 bases, with 8 bases lying between them. The CDR3 consists of 11 residues. CDR1 DFQATT and CDR2 SNEGSKA come from the germline V gene (reference sequence). Findings and caveats of the study: Tissues were not sampled, only blood, and their repertoires likely differ.

The data were produced by immunoSEQ multiplex PCR, yet TCRdb's version contains in-frame clones alone and is incomplete. The sample carries over a million clones, 95% to 97% recorded once. The chain links TRBV20-1 to TRBJ2-7; TRBD1 might be the D (6 bases). The TCR originated in a man aged 30 to 45 in good health. Sequencing input: naive CD4+ T cells sorted from blood. Specified subset: CD45RA+ positively selected. DNA of the CDR3: TGCAGTGCTAGTAAGGGGGACGAGCAGTACTTC. Its protein is CSASKGDEQYF.